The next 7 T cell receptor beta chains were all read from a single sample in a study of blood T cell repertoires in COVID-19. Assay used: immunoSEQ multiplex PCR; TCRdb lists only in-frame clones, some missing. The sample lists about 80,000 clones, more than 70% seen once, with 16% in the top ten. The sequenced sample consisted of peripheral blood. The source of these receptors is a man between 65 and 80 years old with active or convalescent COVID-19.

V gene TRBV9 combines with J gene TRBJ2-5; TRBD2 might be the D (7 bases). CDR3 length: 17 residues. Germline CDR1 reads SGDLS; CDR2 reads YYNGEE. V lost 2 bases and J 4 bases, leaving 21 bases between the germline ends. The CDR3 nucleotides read TGTGCCAGCAGCGTTGGGGCGGGGGCTTCTGGGAGAGAGACCCAGTACTTC. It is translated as CASSVGAGASGRETQYF.

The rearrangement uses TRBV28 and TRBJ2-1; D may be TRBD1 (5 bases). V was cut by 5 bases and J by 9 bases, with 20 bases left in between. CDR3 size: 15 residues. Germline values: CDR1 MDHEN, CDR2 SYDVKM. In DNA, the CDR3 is TGTGCCAGCAGTCCCTCGGCGTTGGGTAGGGGTGAGCAGTTCTTC. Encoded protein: CASSPSALGRGEQFF.

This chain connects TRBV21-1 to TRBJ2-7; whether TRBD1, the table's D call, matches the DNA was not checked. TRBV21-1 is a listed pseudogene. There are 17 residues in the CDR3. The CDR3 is CASSLRDRGPETYEQYF. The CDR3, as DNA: TGTGCCAGCAGCCTCCGGGACAGGGGACCCGAGACCTACGAGCAGTACTTC.

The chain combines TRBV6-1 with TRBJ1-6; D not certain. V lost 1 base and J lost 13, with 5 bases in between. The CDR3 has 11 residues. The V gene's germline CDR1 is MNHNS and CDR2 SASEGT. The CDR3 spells CASSEVLPLHF. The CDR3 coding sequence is TGTGCCAGCAGTGAAGTCCTCCCCCTCCACTTT.

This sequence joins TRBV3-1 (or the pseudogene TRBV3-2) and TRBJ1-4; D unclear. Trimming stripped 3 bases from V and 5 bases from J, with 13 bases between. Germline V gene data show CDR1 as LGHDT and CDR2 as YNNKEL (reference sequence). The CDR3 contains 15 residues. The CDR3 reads CASSQQGSGNEKLFF. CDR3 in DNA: TGTGCCAGCAGCCAGCAAGGGTCGGGGAATGAAAAACTGTTTTTT.

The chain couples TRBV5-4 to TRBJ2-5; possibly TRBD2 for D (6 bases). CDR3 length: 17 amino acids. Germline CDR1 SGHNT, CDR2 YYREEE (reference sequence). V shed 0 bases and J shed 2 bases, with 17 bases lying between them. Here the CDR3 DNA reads TGTGCCAGCAGCTTGGTCTTGGGGGGATGGGGGCAAGAGACCCAGTACTTC. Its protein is CASSLVLGGWGQETQYF. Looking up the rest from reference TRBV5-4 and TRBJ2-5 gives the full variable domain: ETGVTQSPTHLIKTRGQQVTLRCSSQSGHNTVSWYQQALGQGPQFIFQYYREEENGRGNFPPRFSGLQFPNYSSELNVNALELDDSALYLCASSLVLGGWGQETQYFGPGTRLLVL.

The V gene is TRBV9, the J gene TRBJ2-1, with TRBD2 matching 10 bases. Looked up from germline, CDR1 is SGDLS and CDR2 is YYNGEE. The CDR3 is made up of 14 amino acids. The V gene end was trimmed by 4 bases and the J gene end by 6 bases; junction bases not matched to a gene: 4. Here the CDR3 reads CASSTRTSGNEQFF. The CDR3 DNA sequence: TGTGCCAGCAGCACCAGGACTAGCGGCAATGAGCAGTTCTTC.